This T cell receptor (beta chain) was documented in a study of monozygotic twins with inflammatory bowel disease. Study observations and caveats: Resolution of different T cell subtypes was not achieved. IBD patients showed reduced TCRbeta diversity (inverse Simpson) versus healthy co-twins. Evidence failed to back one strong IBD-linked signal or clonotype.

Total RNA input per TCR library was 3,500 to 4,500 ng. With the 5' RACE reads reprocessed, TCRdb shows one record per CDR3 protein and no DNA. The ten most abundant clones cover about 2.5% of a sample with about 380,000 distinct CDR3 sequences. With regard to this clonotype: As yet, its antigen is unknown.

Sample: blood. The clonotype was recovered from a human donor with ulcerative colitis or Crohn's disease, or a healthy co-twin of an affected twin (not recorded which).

CDR3 sequence reads: CASSPLDREDTQYF. The chain uses TRBV18 and TRBJ2-3; TCRdb selects TRBD1, and the lack of DNA leaves this call unchecked. The CDR3 has 14 residues. Germline V gives CDR1 KGHSH, CDR2 LQKENI.